Listed here are 24 T cell receptor beta chains from one sample, sequenced in a study of OX40 agonist ivuxolimab in advanced cancers. Generated by immunoSEQ multiplex PCR, the TCRdb table keeps only in-frame clones and is missing some. The table has some 110,000 clones, 85% to 95% seen once. Source: CD4+ or CD8+ T cells sorted from blood, taken in a trial of the OX40 agonist ivuxolimab. These receptors originate from an adult with an advanced solid tumor such as melanoma, head and neck, liver or kidney cancer.

The rearrangement joins TRBV2 to TRBJ1-6, with D uncertain. V was clipped by 1 base and J by 6 bases, with 4 bases between them. This CDR3 spans 13 amino acids. Per germline, CDR1 SNHLY and CDR2 FYNNEI. CDR3 nucleotide sequence: TGTGCCAGCAGTGAAGGGATTAATTCACCCCTCCACTTT. Protein sequence: CASSEGINSPLHF.

The chain carries TRBV11-2 and TRBJ1-2; D is unclear. CDR1 is SGHAT and CDR2 is FQNNGV in the germline V gene. The V end was cut by 2 bases, the J end by 4 bases, with 8 bases between. The CDR3 has 13 amino acids. CDR3 sequence: CASSLTKAYGYTF. In DNA, the CDR3 is TGTGCCAGCAGCTTAACAAAGGCCTATGGCTACACCTTC. Combining the CDR3 with reference TRBV11-2 and TRBJ1-2 gives the whole variable domain EAGVAQSPRYKIIEKRQSVAFWCNPISGHATLYWYQQILGQGPKLLIQFQNNGVVDDSQLPKDRFSAERLKGVDSTLKIQPAKLEDSAVYLCASSLTKAYGYTFGSGTRLTVV.

The CDR3 region is CASSPQGGVYGYTF. DNA for the CDR3: TGTGCCAGCAGCCCCCAGGGGGGGGTGTATGGCTACACCTTC. This chain uses TRBV11-2 with TRBJ1-2; 7 bases map to TRBD1. J was trimmed by 5 bases and V by 5 bases; bases with no gene match: 8. The CDR3 totals 14 residues. Germline V CDR1 and CDR2: SGHAT, FQNNGV.

The chain joins TRBV28 to TRBJ1-6, with 9 bases matching TRBD1. Germline assignment: CDR1 MDHEN and CDR2 SYDVKM. Trimming removed 5 bases from V and 7 bases from J; junction bases left unmatched: 3. The CDR3 length is 14 residues. The CDR3 loop is CASSPGTGNSPLHF. CDR3 bases: TGTGCCAGCAGTCCCGGGACAGGGAATTCACCCCTCCACTTT.

This clone has only a few counts. CDR3 loop: CASSRVSGAYSNQPQHF. Written as DNA, the CDR3 is TGTGCCAGCAGCCGAGTCAGTGGGGCCTATAGCAATCAGCCCCAGCATTTT. The chain has TRBV4-2 and TRBJ1-5, with D maybe TRBD1 (5 bases). CDR3 length equals 17 residues. V lost 4 bases and J 0 bases, leaving 16 bases between the germline ends. Per the germline V gene, CDR1 is LGHNA and CDR2 is YNFKEQ.

The chain combines TRBV5-1 with TRBJ1-1; 7 bases fit TRBD1. The CDR3 runs to 14 residues. Germline CDR1 and CDR2: SGHRS and YFSETQ. J was trimmed by 10 bases and V by 0 bases; bases with no gene match: 9. The CDR3 sequence: CASSLDVLRDRAFF. The DNA for the CDR3 is TGCGCCAGCAGCTTGGACGTTTTGCGGGACAGAGCTTTCTTT.

The chain employs TRBV5-1 and TRBJ1-1, with 7 nucleotides matching TRBD1. With V trimmed by 7 bases and J by 0 bases, 12 bases remained unmatched. The CDR3 is 16 residues long. Germline loops: CDR1 SGHRS, CDR2 YFSETQ. The CDR3 sequence: CASFAGGTALNTEAFF. As DNA, the CDR3 is TGCGCCAGCTTCGCCGGGGGGACAGCCTTGAACACTGAAGCTTTCTTT.

J is TRBJ2-7 and V is TRBV28, with TRBD1 identical over 9 bases. Germline CDR1 and CDR2: MDHEN and SYDVKM. Losses at the gene ends were 5 bases for V and 0 bases for J; bases not matched to a gene: 5. CDR3 length: 15 residues. Here the CDR3 DNA reads TGTGCCAGCAGTCTGGGACAGGGAAGCTCCTACGAGCAGTACTTC. Its translation is CASSLGQGSSYEQYF.

V gene TRBV5-1 combines with J gene TRBJ1-1; a possible D gene is TRBD1 (6 bases). CDR1 and CDR2 (germline): SGHRS, YFSETQ. The V end was cut by 4 bases, the J end by 1 base, with 17 bases between. The CDR3 runs 16 residues. Here the CDR3 DNA reads TGCGCCAGCAGCCCCAAAGGGGGTTTGAAGAACACTGAAGCTTTCTTT. It translates to CASSPKGGLKNTEAFF.

This clone was found once. The rearrangement links TRBV4-3 to TRBJ2-7; tentatively, D is TRBD2 (5 bases). V shed 2 bases and J shed 7 bases, with 18 bases lying between them. The CDR3 loop spans 15 amino acids. Germline CDR1 LGHNA, CDR2 YSLEER. CDR3 amino acids: CASSQRSNGPGEQYF. The DNA for the CDR3 is TGCGCCAGCAGCCAAAGGTCTAATGGACCGGGGGAGCAGTACTTC.

This chain links TRBV9 with TRBJ1-4, with a possible D match to TRBD1 (5 bases). The CDR3 loop spans 15 amino acids. With 2 bases removed from V and 3 bases from J, the gap between germline ends came to 11 bases. Germline V gives CDR1 SGDLS, CDR2 YYNGEE. CDR3 bases: TGTGCCAGCAGCGTGGGAGACAGATCTAATGAAAAACTGTTTTTT. It codes for CASSVGDRSNEKLFF.

The rearrangement uses TRBV13 and TRBJ2-7, with D uncertain. Germline V gene lookup returns CDR1 PRHDT and CDR2 FYEKMQ (reference sequence). V lost 1 base and J 0 bases, leaving 4 bases between the germline ends. The CDR3 runs to 13 residues. The CDR3 coding sequence is TGTGCCAGCAGCTTAGACAGCTCCTACGAGCAGTACTTC. Protein product: CASSLDSSYEQYF.

The chain combines TRBV19 with TRBJ2-1, with D perhaps matching TRBD1 (6 bases). V was cut by 5 bases and J by 0 bases, with 26 bases left in between. Germline CDR1 reads LNHDA; CDR2 reads SQIVND (reference sequence). The CDR3 totals 20 residues. In DNA form, the CDR3 reads TGTGCCAGTAGTGTAAGACAGGCCCGGGGCGCGATCTCCTCCTACAATGAGCAGTTCTTC. It codes for CASSVRQARGAISSYNEQFF.

The chain has TRBV29-1 and TRBJ2-6; no reliable D call. This CDR3 contains 13 residues. The V end was cut by 3 bases, the J end by 1 base, with 4 bases between. CDR1 and CDR2 from the germline V gene are SQVTM and ANQGSEA. CDR3 protein: CSVEESGANVLTF. The CDR3 DNA reads TGCAGCGTTGAGGAGTCTGGGGCCAACGTCCTGACTTTC.

In DNA form, the CDR3 reads TGTGCCAGCAGTTGGGAGTTCAACGAGCAGTACTTC. It yields the protein CASSWEFNEQYF. The chain has TRBV25-1 and TRBJ2-7; TRBD2 might be the D (5 bases). V lost 5 bases and J lost 5, with 10 bases in between. The germline gives CDR1 MGHDK, CDR2 SYGVNS. CDR3 size: 12 residues.

This chain links TRBV21-1 with TRBJ2-5; the table's TRBD2 call for D was not verified on the DNA. TRBV21-1 is annotated as a pseudogene. There are 16 residues in the CDR3. The chain's CDR3 is CASSPKERQGQETQYF. The CDR3, as DNA: TGTGCCAGCAGTCCCAAGGAGAGGCAAGGTCAAGAGACCCAGTACTTC.

V and J are TRBV7-3 and TRBJ2-5, with D unclear. The CDR3 contains 15 residues. Germline CDR1 is SGHTA and CDR2 is FQGTGA. V lost 0 bases and J lost 1, with 9 bases in between. The CDR3: CASSLTGLGQETQYF. The DNA for the CDR3 is TGTGCCAGCAGCTTAACCGGTCTAGGCCAAGAGACCCAGTACTTC.

This sequence joins TRBV7-6 and TRBJ2-7; 9 bases fit TRBD1. The trim removed 0 bases at V and 6 bases at J, leaving 3 bases unmatched. Germline-derived CDR1 and CDR2 are SGHVS and FNYEAQ. This CDR3 is built from 14 residues. The CDR3 DNA follows: TGTGCCAGCAGCTTAGCCCGGGACAGGGTCGAGCAGTACTTC. As protein: CASSLARDRVEQYF.

The CDR3 DNA follows: TGTGCTAGTGGTTACGGACAGGGGGTCTATGGCTACACCTTC. It codes for CASGYGQGVYGYTF. This chain uses TRBV12-5 with TRBJ1-2; 10 bases line up with TRBD1. Germline assignment: CDR1 LGHNT and CDR2 FRNRAP. After removal of 4 bases from V and 4 bases from J, the junction contained 3 bases not matched to a gene. CDR3 size: 14 residues.

The rearrangement uses TRBV27 and TRBJ1-1; D might be TRBD1 (5 bases). The CDR3 is 15 residues long. V was cut by 1 base and J by 0 bases, with 9 bases left in between. Germline assignment: CDR1 MNHEY and CDR2 SMNVEV (reference sequence). For the CDR3, the DNA is TGTGCCAGCAGTTTATGGGGGAATTTGAACACTGAAGCTTTCTTT. Translating it yields CASSLWGNLNTEAFF.

This clone occurred a few times. The chain combines TRBV10-3 with TRBJ2-5, with D possibly matching TRBD1 (7 bases). CDR1 is ENHRY and CDR2 is SYGVKD in the germline V gene. V lost 10 bases to trimming and J lost 2 bases, with 14 bases between them. The CDR3 spans 13 residues. Here the CDR3 reads CATAGGRQETQYF. CDR3 DNA sequence: TGTGCCACGGCAGGGGGGCGGCAAGAGACCCAGTACTTC.

The V and J genes are TRBV11-2 and TRBJ2-7; D is ambiguous. Trimming stripped 1 base from V and 12 bases from J, with 16 bases between. Germline values: CDR1 SGHAT, CDR2 FQNNGV. This CDR3 spans 13 amino acids. The CDR3 sequence: CASSLGDLTETYF. CDR3 sequence (DNA): TGTGCCAGCAGCTTAGGTGACCTTACCGAGACGTACTTC.

The chain has TRBV9 and TRBJ2-5; perhaps D is TRBD1 or TRBD2 (7 bases each). Trimming cost V 0 bases and J 5 bases, with 20 bases left between them. This CDR3 comprises 17 residues. Germline CDR1 reads SGDLS; CDR2 reads YYNGEE. Here the CDR3 DNA reads TGTGCCAGCAGCGTAGCTCCAGTTGCAGGGGGGGAGGAGACCCAGTACTTC. Translated: CASSVAPVAGGEETQYF.

This clone is a singleton in its sample. This chain uses TRBV28 with TRBJ2-7; D is possibly TRBD2 (6 bases). The CDR3 consists of 17 residues. CDR1 and CDR2 (germline): MDHEN, SYDVKM. Trimming took 6 bases from V and 2 from J, leaving 23 bases between them. The CDR3 here is CASSSTRILPFTYEQYF. DNA for the CDR3: TGTGCCAGCAGCTCGACTAGGATTCTGCCCTTTACCTACGAGCAGTACTTC. Looking up the rest from reference TRBV28 and TRBJ2-7 gives the full variable domain: DVKVTQSSRYLVKRTGEKVFLECVQDMDHENMFWYRQDPGLGLRLIYFSYDVKMKEKGDIPEGYSVSREKKERFSLILESASTNQTSMYLCASSSTRILPFTYEQYFGPGTRLTVT.